Described below is a single T cell receptor beta chain sequence and its context. Its antigen is unknown. This sample is drawn from a study of cytomegalovirus exposure and HLA in healthy donors. Across the study: A later analysis reported the approximately 120 validation repertoires used the same platform as the roughly 700 first-cohort repertoires. General study points: In vitro confirmation showed three CMV-associated chains to be CMV antigen specific. Cytomegalovirus-associated TCR beta chains were listed, numbering 164. The tendency of first-cohort TCR clusters to co-occur in the 95 to 150 validation repertoires was the finding of a later analysis.

Repertoires were generated with immunoSEQ multiplex PCR, while TCRdb's copy carries only in-frame clones and drops some. Of 97,000 or so clones detected, roughly 95% appear once; the ten largest clones hold roughly 0.9%. The CDR3 consists of 14 residues. Germline trimming cut 7 bases from V and 0 bases from J; bases unmatched to any gene: 3. Germline V gives CDR1 SGHRS, CDR2 YFSETQ. Sequencing input: PBMCs. This clonotype originated in a woman aged 18 to 35 in good health and CMV-seronegative. The chain is built from TRBV5-1 and TRBJ1-1; 10 nucleotides agree with TRBD1. CDR3 protein: CASGQGELNTEAFF. As DNA, the CDR3 is TGCGCCAGCGGACAGGGGGAATTGAACACTGAAGCTTTCTTT.